This T cell receptor beta chain comes out of a study of beta chain features in type 1 diabetes. General study findings and limits: Shortening of TCRB CDR3s, moderate but significant, appeared in all four CD4+ subsets of Type 1 diabetes patients. Naive, central memory and Treg TCRB repertoires seemed to resemble each other more closely in patients than they did in healthy donors.

The junction had 4 bases not matched to a gene; V was cut back by 9 bases and J by 0 bases. Per the germline V gene, CDR1 is MNHNS and CDR2 is SASEGT. The CDR3 spans 14 residues. TCRB transcripts that were expressed got sequenced, as all of the isolated RNA had been reverse transcribed. TCRdb's table, derived via immunoSEQ multiplex PCR, lists solely in-frame clones and lacks some. The sample has hundreds of thousands of clones; about an eighth are singletons. Notes on this clone: Its antigen remains unknown.

V gene TRBV6-1 combines with J gene TRBJ2-1, with TRBD1 matching 8 bases. This clonotype was sampled from a man younger than 35 with type 1 diabetes. What was sequenced was naive CD4+ T cells from blood. The CDR3 loop is CASRTGSSYNEQFF. Written as DNA, the CDR3 is TGTGCCAGTCGGACAGGGAGCTCCTACAATGAGCAGTTCTTC.